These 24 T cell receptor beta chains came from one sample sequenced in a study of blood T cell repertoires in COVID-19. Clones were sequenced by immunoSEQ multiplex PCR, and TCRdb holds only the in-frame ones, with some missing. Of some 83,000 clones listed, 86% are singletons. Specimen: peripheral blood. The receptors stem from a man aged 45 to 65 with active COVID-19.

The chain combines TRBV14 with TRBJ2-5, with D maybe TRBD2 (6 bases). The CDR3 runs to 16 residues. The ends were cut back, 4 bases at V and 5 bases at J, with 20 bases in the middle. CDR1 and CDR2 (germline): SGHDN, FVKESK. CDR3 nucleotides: TGTGCCAGCAGCCCCCGCTTGGGGGGACTGATGGAGACCCAGTACTTC. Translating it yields CASSPRLGGLMETQYF.

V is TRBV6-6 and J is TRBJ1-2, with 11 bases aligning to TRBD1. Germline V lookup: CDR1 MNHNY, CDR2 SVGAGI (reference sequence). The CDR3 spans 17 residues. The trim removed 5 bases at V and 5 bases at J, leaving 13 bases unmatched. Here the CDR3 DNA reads TGTGCCAGCAGTCCAGTACGTGGGACAGGGGGTCGGTATGGCTACACCTTC. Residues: CASSPVRGTGGRYGYTF.

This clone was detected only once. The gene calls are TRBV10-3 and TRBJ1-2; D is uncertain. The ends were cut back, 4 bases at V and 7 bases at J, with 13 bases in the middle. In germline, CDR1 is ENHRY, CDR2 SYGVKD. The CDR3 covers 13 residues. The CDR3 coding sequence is TGTGCCATCAGTGCATCGGGAGGCGGTGGCTACACCTTC. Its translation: CAISASGGGGYTF.

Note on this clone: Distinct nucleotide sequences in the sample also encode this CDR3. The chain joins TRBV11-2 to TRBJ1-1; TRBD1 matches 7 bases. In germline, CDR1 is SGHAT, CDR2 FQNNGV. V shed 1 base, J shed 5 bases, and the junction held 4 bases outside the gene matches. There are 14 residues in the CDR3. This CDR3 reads CASSLAGGGTEAFF. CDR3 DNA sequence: TGTGCCAGCAGCTTAGCAGGGGGTGGTACTGAAGCTTTCTTT.

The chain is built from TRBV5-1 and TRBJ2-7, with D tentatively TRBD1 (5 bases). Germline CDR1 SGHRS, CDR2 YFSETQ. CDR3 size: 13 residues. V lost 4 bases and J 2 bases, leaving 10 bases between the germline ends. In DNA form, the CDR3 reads TGCGCCAGCAGCATCCAGGGCCCCTACGAGCAGTACTTC. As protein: CASSIQGPYEQYF.

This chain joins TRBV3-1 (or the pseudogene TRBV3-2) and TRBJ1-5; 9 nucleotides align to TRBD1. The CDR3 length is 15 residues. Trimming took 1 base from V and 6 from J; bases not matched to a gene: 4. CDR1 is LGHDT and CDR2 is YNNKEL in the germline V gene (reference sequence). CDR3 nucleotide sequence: TGTGCCAGCAGCCAAGGAACAGGGGGCGGTCAGCCCCAGCATTTT. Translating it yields CASSQGTGGGQPQHF.

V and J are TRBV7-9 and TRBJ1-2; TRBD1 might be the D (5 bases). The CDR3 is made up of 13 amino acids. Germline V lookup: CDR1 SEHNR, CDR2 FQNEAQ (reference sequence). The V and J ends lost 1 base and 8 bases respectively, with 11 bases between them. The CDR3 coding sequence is TGTGCCAGCAGCTTAGAAGGGGAGGAGGGCTACACCTTC. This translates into CASSLEGEEGYTF.

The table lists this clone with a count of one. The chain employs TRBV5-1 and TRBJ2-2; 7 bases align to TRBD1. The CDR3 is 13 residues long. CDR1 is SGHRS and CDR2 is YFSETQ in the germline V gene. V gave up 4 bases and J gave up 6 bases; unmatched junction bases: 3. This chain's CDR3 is CASSAQGAGELFF. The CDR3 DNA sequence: TGCGCCAGCAGCGCCCAGGGGGCCGGGGAGCTGTTTTTT. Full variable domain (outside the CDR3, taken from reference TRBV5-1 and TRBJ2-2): KAGVTQTPRYLIKTRGQQVTLSCSPISGHRSVSWYQQTPGQGLQFLFEYFSETQRNKGNFPGRFSGRQFSNSRSEMNVSTLELGDSALYLCASSAQGAGELFFGEGSRLTVL.

DNA for the CDR3: TGTGCCAGCAGTGAAGTGGTAACAGGGGGCAAAAATGAGCAGTTCTTC. Translating gives CASSEVVTGGKNEQFF. This chain links TRBV6-1 with TRBJ2-1; 9 bases are shared with TRBD1. J gave up 7 bases and V 1 base, and 8 bases lay outside the gene matches. From germline, CDR1 is MNHNS and CDR2 SASEGT. The CDR3 totals 16 residues.

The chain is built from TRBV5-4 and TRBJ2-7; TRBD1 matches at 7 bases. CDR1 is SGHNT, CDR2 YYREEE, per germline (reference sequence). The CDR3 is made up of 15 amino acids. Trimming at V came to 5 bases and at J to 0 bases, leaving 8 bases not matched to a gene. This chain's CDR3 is CASSTKTGTSYEQYF. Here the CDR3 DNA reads TGTGCCAGCAGTACCAAGACAGGGACCTCCTACGAGCAGTACTTC.

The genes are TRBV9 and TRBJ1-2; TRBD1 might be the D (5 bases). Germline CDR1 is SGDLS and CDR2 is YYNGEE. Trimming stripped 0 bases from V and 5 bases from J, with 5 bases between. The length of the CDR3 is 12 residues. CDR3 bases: TGTGCCAGCAGCGTAGAGGGGTATGGCTACACCTTC. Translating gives CASSVEGYGYTF.

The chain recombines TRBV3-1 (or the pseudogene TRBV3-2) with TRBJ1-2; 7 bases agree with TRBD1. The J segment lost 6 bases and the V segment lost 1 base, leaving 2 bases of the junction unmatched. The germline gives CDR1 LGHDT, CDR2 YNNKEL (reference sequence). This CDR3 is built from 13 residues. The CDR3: CASSQAGTDGYTF. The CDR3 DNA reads TGTGCCAGCAGCCAAGCTGGGACAGATGGCTACACCTTC.

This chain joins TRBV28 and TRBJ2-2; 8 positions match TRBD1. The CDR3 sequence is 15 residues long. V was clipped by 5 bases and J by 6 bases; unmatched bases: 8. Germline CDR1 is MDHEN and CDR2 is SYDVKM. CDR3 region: CASSPARGRSGELFF. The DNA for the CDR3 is TGTGCCAGCAGTCCCGCCAGGGGGCGATCCGGGGAGCTGTTTTTT.

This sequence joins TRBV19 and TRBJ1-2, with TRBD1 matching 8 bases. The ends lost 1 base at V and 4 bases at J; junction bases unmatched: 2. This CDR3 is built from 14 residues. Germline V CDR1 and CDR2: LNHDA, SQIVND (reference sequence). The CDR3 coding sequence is TGTGCCAGTAGTATAGGGGGACAGGCCTATGGCTACACCTTC. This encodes CASSIGGQAYGYTF.

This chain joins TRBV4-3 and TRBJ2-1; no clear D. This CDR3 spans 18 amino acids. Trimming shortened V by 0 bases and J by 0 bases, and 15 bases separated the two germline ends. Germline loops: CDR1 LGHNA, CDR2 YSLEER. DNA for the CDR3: TGCGCCAGCAGCCAAGATATCCGACGGAGCTACTCCTACAATGAGCAGTTCTTC. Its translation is CASSQDIRRSYSYNEQFF.

In DNA form, the CDR3 reads TGCGCCAGCAGCTTTCAGGGGGCAACGCAAGAGACCCAGTACTTC. Amino acids: CASSFQGATQETQYF. This rearrangement joins TRBV5-1 to TRBJ2-5, with 8 bases identical to TRBD1. Losses at the gene ends were 2 bases for V and 2 bases for J; bases not matched to a gene: 5. Germline CDR1 is SGHRS and CDR2 is YFSETQ. The CDR3 loop spans 15 amino acids. Complete variable domain (other parts from reference TRBV5-1 and TRBJ2-5): KAGVTQTPRYLIKTRGQQVTLSCSPISGHRSVSWYQQTPGQGLQFLFEYFSETQRNKGNFPGRFSGRQFSNSRSEMNVSTLELGDSALYLCASSFQGATQETQYFGPGTRLLVL.

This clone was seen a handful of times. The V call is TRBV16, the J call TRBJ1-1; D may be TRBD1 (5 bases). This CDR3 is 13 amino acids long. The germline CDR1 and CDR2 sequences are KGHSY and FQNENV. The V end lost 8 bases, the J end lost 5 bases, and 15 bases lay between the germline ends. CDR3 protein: CASLGDWETEAFF. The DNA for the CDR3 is TGTGCCAGCTTAGGGGATTGGGAAACTGAAGCTTTCTTT.

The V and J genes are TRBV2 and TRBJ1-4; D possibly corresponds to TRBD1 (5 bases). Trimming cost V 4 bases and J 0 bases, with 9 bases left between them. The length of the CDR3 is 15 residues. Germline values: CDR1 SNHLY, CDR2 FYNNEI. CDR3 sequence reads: CASSGGGPTNEKLFF. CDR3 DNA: TGTGCCAGCAGTGGGGGGGGACCAACTAATGAAAAACTGTTTTTT.

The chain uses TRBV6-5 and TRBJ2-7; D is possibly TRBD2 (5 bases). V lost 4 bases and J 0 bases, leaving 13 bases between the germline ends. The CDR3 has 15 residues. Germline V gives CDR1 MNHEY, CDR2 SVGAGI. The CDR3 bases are TGTGCCAGCAGTTTCGGACGGGGTAGCTCCTACGAGCAGTACTTC. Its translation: CASSFGRGSSYEQYF.

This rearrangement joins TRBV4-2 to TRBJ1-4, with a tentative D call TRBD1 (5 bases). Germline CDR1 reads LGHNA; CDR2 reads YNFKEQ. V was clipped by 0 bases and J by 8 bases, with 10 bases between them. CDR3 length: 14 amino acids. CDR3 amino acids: CASSQEGRWEKLFF. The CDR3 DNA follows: TGTGCCAGCAGCCAAGAGGGGCGGTGGGAAAAACTGTTTTTT.

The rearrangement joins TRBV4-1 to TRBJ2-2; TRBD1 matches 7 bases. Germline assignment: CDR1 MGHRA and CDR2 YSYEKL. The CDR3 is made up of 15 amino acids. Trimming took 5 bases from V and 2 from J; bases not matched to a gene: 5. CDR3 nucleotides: TGCGCCAGCAGCGTCGGGACAGCCAACACCGGGGAGCTGTTTTTT. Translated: CASSVGTANTGELFF.

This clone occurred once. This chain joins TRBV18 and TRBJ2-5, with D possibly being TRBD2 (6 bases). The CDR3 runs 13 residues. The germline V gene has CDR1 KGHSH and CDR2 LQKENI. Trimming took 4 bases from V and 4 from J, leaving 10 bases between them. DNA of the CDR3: TGTGCCAGCTCACGGGGACTGAGAGAGACCCAGTACTTC. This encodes CASSRGLRETQYF.

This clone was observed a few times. The CDR3 DNA sequence: TGTGCCAGCAGGCTGCTGGCGGAGTCCTCTGGGGCCAACGTCCTGACTTTC. Protein sequence: CASRLLAESSGANVLTF. This chain joins TRBV5-4 and TRBJ2-6, with no clear D. Germline V CDR1 and CDR2: SGHNT, YYREEE (reference sequence). CDR3 size: 17 residues. V shed 5 bases and J shed 0 bases, with 15 bases lying between them.

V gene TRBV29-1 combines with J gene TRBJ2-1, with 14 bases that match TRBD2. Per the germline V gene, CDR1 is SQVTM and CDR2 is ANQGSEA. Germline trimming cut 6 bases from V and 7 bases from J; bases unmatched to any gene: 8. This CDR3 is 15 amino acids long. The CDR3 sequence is CSVGGTSGSDNEQFF. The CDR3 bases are TGCAGCGTGGGAGGGACTAGCGGGAGTGATAATGAGCAGTTCTTC.